Presented here are 8 T cell receptor beta chains from one specimen sequenced in a study of beta chain features in type 1 diabetes. The antigens for these receptors are not known. Regarding the study as a whole: A moderate, significant TCRB CDR3 shortening appeared in type 1 diabetes across four CD4+ subsets.

Expressed TCRB transcripts were sequenced because the isolated RNA had all been reverse transcribed beforehand. Sequencing was performed with immunoSEQ multiplex PCR; in TCRdb, only in-frame clones are kept and a portion is missing. This table holds approximately 270,000 clones, approximately 14% found once. Sequenced: naive CD4+ T cells from blood. The receptors shown here come from a man younger than 45 with type 1 diabetes.

This chain connects TRBV19 to TRBJ2-2; D remains ambiguous. Trimming left V 0 bases short and J 4 bases short, with 9 bases between. The CDR3 sequence is 15 residues long. CDR1 LNHDA and CDR2 SQIVND come from the germline V gene (reference sequence). For the CDR3, the DNA is TGTGCCAGTAGTATAGATCGTGGAGCCACCGGGGAGCTGTTTTTT. Translation: CASSIDRGATGELFF.

This chain joins TRBV9 and TRBJ2-3; unclear D gene. Germline CDR1 is SGDLS and CDR2 is YYNGEE. Trimming removed 0 bases from V and 1 base from J, with 9 bases in between. The CDR3 contains 15 residues. The CDR3 reads CASSVGVIGTDTQYF. The DNA for the CDR3 is TGTGCCAGCAGCGTAGGAGTGATCGGCACAGATACGCAGTATTTT. Drawing the rest from reference TRBV9 and TRBJ2-3, the complete variable domain is DSGVTQTPKHLITATGQRVTLRCSPRSGDLSVYWYQQSLDQGLQFLIQYYNGEERAKGNILERFSAQQFPDLHSELNLSSLELGDSALYFCASSVGVIGTDTQYFGPGTRLTVL.

V and J are TRBV28 and TRBJ1-1, with TRBD1 as a possible D gene (5 bases). Germline V gives CDR1 MDHEN, CDR2 SYDVKM. CDR3 size: 12 residues. Trimming pared 2 bases from V and 6 bases from J, leaving 7 bases between. CDR3 nucleotide sequence: TGTGCCAGCAGTTTAAAAGGGGCTGAAGCTTTCTTT. This encodes CASSLKGAEAFF.

There are a few counts of this clone. The chain carries TRBV6-5 and TRBJ2-3, with 8 bases matching TRBD2. J gave up 2 bases and V 0 bases, and 4 bases lay outside the gene matches. Germline loops: CDR1 MNHEY, CDR2 SVGAGI. The CDR3 consists of 16 residues. The CDR3 nucleotides are TGTGCCAGCAGTTACTCCAGCGGGAGTCCCACAGATACGCAGTATTTT. It encodes CASSYSSGSPTDTQYF.

V is TRBV7-8 and J is TRBJ1-1, with 7 bases lining up with TRBD1. Losses at the gene ends were 5 bases for V and 4 bases for J; bases not matched to a gene: 10. The CDR3 length is 15 residues. Germline assignment: CDR1 SGHVS and CDR2 FQNEAQ. CDR3 sequence reads: CASSPGRQGSTEAFF. The CDR3 bases are TGTGCCAGCAGCCCGGGCCGACAGGGAAGCACTGAAGCTTTCTTT. Supplemented by reference TRBV7-8 and TRBJ1-1, the full variable domain reads GAGVSQSPRYKVAKRGQDVALRCDPISGHVSLFWYQQALGQGPEFLTYFQNEAQLDKSGLPSDRFFAERPEGSVSTLKIQRTQQEDSAVYLCASSPGRQGSTEAFFGQGTRLTVV.

A few counts support this clone. CDR3 nucleotides: TGTGCCATCAGAGCCGGGACAGGGGACTACGAGCAGTACTTC. Residues: CAIRAGTGDYEQYF. The gene calls are TRBV10-3 and TRBJ2-7; the match to TRBD1 covers 10 bases. CDR1 ENHRY and CDR2 SYGVKD come from the germline V gene. The CDR3 loop spans 14 amino acids. The trim removed 6 bases at V and 3 bases at J, leaving 5 bases unmatched.

This clone occurred a few times. Here the CDR3 DNA reads TGTGCCAGCAGCTTGGCGGGACAGGGGACCGAGCAGTTCTTC. It encodes CASSLAGQGTEQFF. The genes are TRBV7-2 and TRBJ2-1; 10 bases agree with TRBD1. CDR1 and CDR2 (germline): SGHTA, FQGNSA. The ends lost 3 bases at V and 10 bases at J; junction bases unmatched: 6. The CDR3 length is 14 residues.

The chain joins TRBV11-2 to TRBJ1-1; 7 bases match TRBD1. V dropped 2 bases and J dropped 1; count of bases not matched to a gene: 7. From germline, CDR1 is SGHAT and CDR2 FQNNGV. The CDR3 loop spans 16 amino acids. The CDR3 coding sequence is TGTGCCAGCAGCTTACGGGACAGCGCGGGGAACACTGAAGCTTTCTTT. Encoded protein: CASSLRDSAGNTEAFF.